Listed here is a single T cell receptor beta chain. Its antigen is not identified. This CDR3 spans 17 amino acids. V dropped 4 bases and J dropped 6; count of bases not matched to a gene: 9. Germline V CDR1 and CDR2: SGHAT, FQDESV (reference sequence). This sample is drawn from a study of cytomegalovirus exposure and HLA in healthy donors. For the study at large: A previous analysis identified 95 million to 130 million unique TCR beta sequences derived from about 180 million T cells.

Study-wide results and limits: A later analysis linked more than 15,000 TCR beta sequences to HLA alleles at 0.05 false discovery rate. Accurate prediction of HLA-A and HLA-B alleles (for most subjects) was reportedly achieved from TCR beta sequences.

The PCR ran on 60 Vbeta and 13 Jbeta primers. Only in-frame clones appear in the TCRdb table, and some are missing; sequencing was by immunoSEQ multiplex PCR. The table records approximately 140,000 clones, approximately 80% of them present only once. The chain is built from TRBV11-1 and TRBJ2-3; 14 bases map to TRBD2. Sequenced input: PBMCs. This sequence originates from a male donor in good health and CMV-seronegative. The CDR3 coding sequence is TGTGCCAGCAGCTCGACTAGCGGGGGGGCCGTACGTGATACGCAGTATTTT. Its translation: CASSSTSGGAVRDTQYF.